The rows below give T cell receptor beta chains drawn from one sample of a study of cytomegalovirus exposure and HLA in healthy donors. Measured with immunoSEQ multiplex PCR; TCRdb has only the in-frame clones, and not every one. The sample lists about 280,000 clones, just over 85% occurring once. Input material: PBMCs. Source of these receptors: a woman aged 18-29 years in good health and CMV-seronegative. Each CDR3 is given with its conserved first and last residue. The order of the fields is CDR3 DNA, CDR3 protein, D gene, CDR3 length, V gene, J gene, clone size. A D gene is named only where the DNA matches it firmly. Rows may omit the clone size; those that give it use once, few, many or a size class.

CDR3nt: TGTGCCAGCAGTTATCAAGGGGGTAGCAATCAGCCCCAGCATTTT; CDR3aa: CASSYQGGSNQPQHF; d_gene: .; len: 15; v_gene: TRBV2; j_gene: TRBJ1-5; abundance: .
CDR3nt: TGTGCCAGCAGTGGAACAGGGGTTTACGCTGAAGCTTTCTTT; CDR3aa: CASSGTGVYAEAFF; d_gene: TRBD1; len: 14; v_gene: TRBV25-1; j_gene: TRBJ1-1; abundance: .
CDR3nt: TGTGCCAGCAGTGTGGACAGGGACCGAGGCACTGAAGCTTTCTTT; CDR3aa: CASSVDRDRGTEAFF; d_gene: TRBD1; len: 15; v_gene: TRBV6-5; j_gene: TRBJ1-1; abundance: .
CDR3nt: TGTGCTAGTGGTTTGGTTCAGGGGTTGAATGAAAAACTGTTTTTT; CDR3aa: CASGLVQGLNEKLFF; d_gene: .; len: 15; v_gene: TRBV12-5; j_gene: TRBJ1-4; abundance: .
CDR3nt: TGCAGCGCCCCGGACAGCGTACCTAGCACAGATACGCAGTATTTT; CDR3aa: CSAPDSVPSTDTQYF; d_gene: .; len: 15; v_gene: TRBV29-1; j_gene: TRBJ2-3; abundance: .
CDR3nt: TGCAGCGTGGAGGACAGGGGGCTTTTCCTCCTAGGCGAGCAGTACTTC; CDR3aa: CSVEDRGLFLLGEQYF; d_gene: TRBD1; len: 16; v_gene: TRBV29-1; j_gene: TRBJ2-7; abundance: few
CDR3nt: TGTGCCAGCTCGGGACAGGCCGGCACTGAAGCTTTCTTT; CDR3aa: CASSGQAGTEAFF; d_gene: TRBD1; len: 13; v_gene: TRBV5-4; j_gene: TRBJ1-1; abundance: .
CDR3nt: TGCGCCAGCAGGTCCCTGGGACAGAGCACAGATACGCAGTATTTT; CDR3aa: CASRSLGQSTDTQYF; d_gene: TRBD1; len: 15; v_gene: TRBV5-1; j_gene: TRBJ2-3; abundance: .
CDR3nt: TGCGCCAGCAGTGAGTCGATGGCTAGCGCGTACGAGCAGTACTTC; CDR3aa: CASSESMASAYEQYF; d_gene: .; len: 15; v_gene: TRBV10-1; j_gene: TRBJ2-7; abundance: .
CDR3nt: TGTGCCAGCAGTTTATTCCCCAGGGAGGACACTGAAGCTTTCTTT; CDR3aa: CASSLFPREDTEAFF; d_gene: .; len: 15; v_gene: TRBV28; j_gene: TRBJ1-1; abundance: .
CDR3nt: TGTGCCAGCAGTGAACCGATGAGGGATCGGATGCAGCCCCAGCATTTT; CDR3aa: CASSEPMRDRMQPQHF; d_gene: .; len: 16; v_gene: TRBV25-1; j_gene: TRBJ1-5; abundance: .
CDR3nt: TGTGCCAGCAGTTACTCGAGGCTAGCGGGCAATGAGCAGTTCTTC; CDR3aa: CASSYSRLAGNEQFF; d_gene: TRBD2; len: 15; v_gene: TRBV6-6; j_gene: TRBJ2-1; abundance: .
CDR3nt: TGCGCCAGCAGCACGGCGACAGGGGCAACTAATGAAAAACTGTTTTTT; CDR3aa: CASSTATGATNEKLFF; d_gene: TRBD1; len: 16; v_gene: TRBV5-1; j_gene: TRBJ1-4; abundance: .
CDR3nt: TGTGCCAGTAGTATAGACAGCTCCTACGAGCAGTACTTC; CDR3aa: CASSIDSSYEQYF; d_gene: .; len: 13; v_gene: TRBV19; j_gene: TRBJ2-7; abundance: few
CDR3nt: TGTGCCACCTCGGGACAGTACGAGCAGTACTTC; CDR3aa: CATSGQYEQYF; d_gene: TRBD1; len: 11; v_gene: TRBV10-3; j_gene: TRBJ2-7; abundance: .
CDR3nt: TGTGCCAGCAGCCCCCGTGTAGGGGGCACGTTCCATGAGCAGTTCTTC; CDR3aa: CASSPRVGGTFHEQFF; d_gene: TRBD1; len: 16; v_gene: TRBV14; j_gene: TRBJ2-1; abundance: .
CDR3nt: TGCGCCAGCAGCTTGTACTCCTATAATTCACCCCTCCACTTT; CDR3aa: CASSLYSYNSPLHF; d_gene: .; len: 14; v_gene: TRBV5-1; j_gene: TRBJ1-6; abundance: .
CDR3nt: TGTGCCAGCAGCTTAGACCGGACAGGGCCGGATGGCTACACCTTC; CDR3aa: CASSLDRTGPDGYTF; d_gene: TRBD1; len: 15; v_gene: TRBV7-2; j_gene: TRBJ1-2; abundance: .
CDR3nt: TGTGCCAGCAGCGCATACCAGGGACTAGCGGGGAGGGAGCAGTTCTTC; CDR3aa: CASSAYQGLAGREQFF; d_gene: TRBD2; len: 16; v_gene: TRBV5-6; j_gene: TRBJ2-1; abundance: .
CDR3nt: TGTGCCAGCAGCTTAGAAGGGGATTACAATCAGCCCCAGCATTTT; CDR3aa: CASSLEGDYNQPQHF; d_gene: .; len: 15; v_gene: TRBV11-2; j_gene: TRBJ1-5; abundance: .
CDR3nt: TGTGCCAGCAGTGCACGAGGGAGCAATCAGCCCCAGCATTTT; CDR3aa: CASSARGSNQPQHF; d_gene: .; len: 14; v_gene: TRBV6-1; j_gene: TRBJ1-5; abundance: .
CDR3nt: TGTGCCAGTAGGAGGACAGCACCCACCTATGGCTACACCTTC; CDR3aa: CASRRTAPTYGYTF; d_gene: .; len: 14; v_gene: TRBV19; j_gene: TRBJ1-2; abundance: .
CDR3nt: TGTGCCAGCAGCCACAGACAGGGGGCGCATGGCTACACCTTC; CDR3aa: CASSHRQGAHGYTF; d_gene: TRBD1; len: 14; v_gene: TRBV27; j_gene: TRBJ1-2; abundance: .
CDR3nt: TGTGCCAGCAGCCGCAGGGGCGTTACCTACGAGCAGTACTTC; CDR3aa: CASSRRGVTYEQYF; d_gene: .; len: 14; v_gene: TRBV13; j_gene: TRBJ2-7; abundance: .
CDR3nt: TGTGCCAGCTCCGCCGGGACAGTCTACAATGAGCAGTTCTTC; CDR3aa: CASSAGTVYNEQFF; d_gene: TRBD1; len: 14; v_gene: TRBV9; j_gene: TRBJ2-1; abundance: .
CDR3nt: TGCGCCAGCAGTGAGGCGCTCGGCGGGGGCACAGATACGCAGTATTTT; CDR3aa: CASSEALGGGTDTQYF; d_gene: .; len: 16; v_gene: TRBV10-1; j_gene: TRBJ2-3; abundance: once
CDR3nt: TGTGCCAGCACCACTGGACAGGGGGCATACGAGCAGTACTTC; CDR3aa: CASTTGQGAYEQYF; d_gene: TRBD1; len: 14; v_gene: TRBV2; j_gene: TRBJ2-7; abundance: .
CDR3nt: TGTGCCAGCAACAGACAGGGCTATGGCTACACCTTC; CDR3aa: CASNRQGYGYTF; d_gene: TRBD1; len: 12; v_gene: TRBV9; j_gene: TRBJ1-2; abundance: .